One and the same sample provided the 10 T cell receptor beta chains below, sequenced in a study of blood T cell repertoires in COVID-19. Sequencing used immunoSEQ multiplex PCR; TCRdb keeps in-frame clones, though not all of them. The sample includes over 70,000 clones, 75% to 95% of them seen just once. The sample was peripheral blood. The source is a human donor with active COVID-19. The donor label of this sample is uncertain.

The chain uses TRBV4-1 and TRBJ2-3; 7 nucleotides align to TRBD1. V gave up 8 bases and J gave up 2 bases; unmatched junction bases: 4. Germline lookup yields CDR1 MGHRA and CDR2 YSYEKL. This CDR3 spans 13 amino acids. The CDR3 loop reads CASGDRVTDTQYF. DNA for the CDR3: TGCGCCAGCGGAGACAGGGTCACAGATACGCAGTATTTT.

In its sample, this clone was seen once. CDR3 loop: CASRGQGMDSPLHF. The CDR3 DNA reads TGTGCCAGCCGGGGACAGGGTATGGATTCACCCCTCCACTTT. The rearrangement links TRBV2 to TRBJ1-6; 9 positions match TRBD1. V was clipped by 8 bases and J by 8 bases; unmatched bases: 7. This CDR3 contains 14 residues. Germline V gene sequence: CDR1 SNHLY, CDR2 FYNNEI. The variable domain in full, completed from reference TRBV2 and TRBJ1-6, reads EPEVTQTPSHQVTQMGQEVILRCVPISNHLYFYWYRQILGQKVEFLVSFYNNEISEKSEIFDDQFSVERPDGSNFTLKIRSTKLEDSAMYFCASRGQGMDSPLHFGNGTRLTVT.

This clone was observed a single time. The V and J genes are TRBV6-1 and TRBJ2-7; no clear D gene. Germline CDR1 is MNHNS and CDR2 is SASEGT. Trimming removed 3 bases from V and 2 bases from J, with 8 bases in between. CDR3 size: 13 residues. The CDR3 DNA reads TGTGCCAGCAGTGAGGGCAGGCCCTACGAGCAGTACTTC. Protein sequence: CASSEGRPYEQYF.

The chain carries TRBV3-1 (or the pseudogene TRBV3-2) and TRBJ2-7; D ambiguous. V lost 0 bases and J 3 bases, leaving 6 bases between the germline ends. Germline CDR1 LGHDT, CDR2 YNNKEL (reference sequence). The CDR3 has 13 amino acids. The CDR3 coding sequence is TGTGCCAGCAGCCAAGAAAGCCACTACGAGCAGTACTTC. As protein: CASSQESHYEQYF.

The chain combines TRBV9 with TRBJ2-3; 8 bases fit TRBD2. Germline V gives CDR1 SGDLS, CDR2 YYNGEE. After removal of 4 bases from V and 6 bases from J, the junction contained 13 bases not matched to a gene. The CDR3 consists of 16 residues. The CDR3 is CASSPRRSGGWDTQYF. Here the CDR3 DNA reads TGTGCCAGCAGCCCCAGACGGTCGGGGGGGTGGGATACGCAGTATTTT. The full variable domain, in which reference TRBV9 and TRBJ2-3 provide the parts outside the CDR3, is DSGVTQTPKHLITATGQRVTLRCSPRSGDLSVYWYQQSLDQGLQFLIQYYNGEERAKGNILERFSAQQFPDLHSELNLSSLELGDSALYFCASSPRRSGGWDTQYFGPGTRLTVL.

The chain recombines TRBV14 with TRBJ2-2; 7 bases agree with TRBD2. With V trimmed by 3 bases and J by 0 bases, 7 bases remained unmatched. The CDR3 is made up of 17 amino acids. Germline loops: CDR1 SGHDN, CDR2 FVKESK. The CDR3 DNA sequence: TGTGCCAGCAGCCATCTTGGGGAGGGAACGAACACCGGGGAGCTGTTTTTT. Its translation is CASSHLGEGTNTGELFF.

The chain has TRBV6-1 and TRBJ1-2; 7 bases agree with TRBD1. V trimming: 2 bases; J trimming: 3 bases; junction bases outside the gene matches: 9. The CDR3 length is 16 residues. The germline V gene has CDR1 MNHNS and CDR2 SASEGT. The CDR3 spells CASSELGQGDYYGYTF. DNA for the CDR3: TGTGCCAGCAGTGAATTGGGGCAGGGGGACTACTATGGCTACACCTTC.

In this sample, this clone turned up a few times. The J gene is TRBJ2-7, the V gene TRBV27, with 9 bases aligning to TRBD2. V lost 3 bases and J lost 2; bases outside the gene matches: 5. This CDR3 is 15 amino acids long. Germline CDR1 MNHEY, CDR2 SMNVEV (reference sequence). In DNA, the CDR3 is TGTGCCAGCAGTTTGGGTAGCGGGGGACCCTACGAGCAGTACTTC. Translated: CASSLGSGGPYEQYF.

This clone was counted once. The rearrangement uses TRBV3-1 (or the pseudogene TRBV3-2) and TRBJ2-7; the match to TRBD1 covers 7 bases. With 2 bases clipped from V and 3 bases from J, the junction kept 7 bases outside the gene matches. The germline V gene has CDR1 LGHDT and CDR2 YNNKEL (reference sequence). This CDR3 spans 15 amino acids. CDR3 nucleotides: TGTGCCAGCAGCCAACACCGGGACAGTAACTACGAGCAGTACTTC. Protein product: CASSQHRDSNYEQYF.

The CDR3 DNA reads TGTGCCATCAGTGAGTCCGGACAGCGTGGAAACACCATATATTTT. Its protein product is CAISESGQRGNTIYF. V usage is TRBV10-3 and J usage is TRBJ1-3, with D possibly TRBD1 on 6 matching bases. CDR3 length: 15 residues. CDR1 is ENHRY, CDR2 SYGVKD, per germline. V gave up 0 bases and J gave up 3 bases, with 9 bases separating them.